Below, 15 T cell receptor beta chains from the same sample are listed, as sequenced in a study of control samples from healthy donors and cancer patients (dated by TCRdb to 2019 to 2021). Libraries came from the immunoSEQ multiplex PCR assay. As stored in TCRdb, this immuneACCESS dataset retains in-frame rearrangements with V and J assigned. A fraction of the clones does not appear; measured against another copy, unresolved V genes explain less than half of the discrepancy, and the remainder lacks a known reason. This sample comprises 190,000 or so clones, approximately 92% of them detected only once. In total, the top ten clones hold over 1.3% of the sample. The source material was blood. Receptor source: a man between 18 and 29 years old in good health.

The sample holds one count of this clone. V and J are TRBV30 and TRBJ2-2, with 8 bases that match TRBD1. The CDR3 contains 14 residues. Germline CDR1 reads GTSNPN; CDR2 reads SVGIG (reference sequence). With 0 bases clipped from V and 6 bases from J, the junction kept 3 bases outside the gene matches. DNA for the CDR3: TGTGCCTGGAGTGTCGTACAGGGGGCCGGGGAGCTGTTTTTT. This translates into CAWSVVQGAGELFF. The variable domain in full, completed from reference TRBV30 and TRBJ2-2, reads SQTIHQWPATLVQPVGSPLSLECTVEGTSNPNLYWYRQAAGRGLQLLFYSVGIGQISSEVPQNLSASRPQDRQFILSSKKLLLSDSGFYLCAWSVVQGAGELFFGEGSRLTVL.

V and J are TRBV27 and TRBJ2-1; TRBD2 is a possible D gene (7 bases). CDR1 is MNHEY, CDR2 SMNVEV, per germline (reference sequence). Trimming removed 1 base from V and 2 bases from J, with 12 bases in between. The CDR3 contains 16 residues. This CDR3 is CASSLWSGGPYNEQFF. In nucleotides, the CDR3 is TGTGCCAGCAGTTTATGGTCCGGGGGGCCCTACAATGAGCAGTTCTTC.

This chain connects TRBV2 to TRBJ2-7, with D perhaps matching TRBD2 (8 bases). Germline V gene sequence: CDR1 SNHLY, CDR2 FYNNEI. V gave up 6 bases and J gave up 4 bases, with 16 bases separating them. This CDR3 spans 14 amino acids. The CDR3 here is CASSRGTSGYEQYF. CDR3 nucleotides: TGTGCCAGCAGCAGGGGGACTAGTGGTTACGAGCAGTACTTC.

This clone was seen just once. The chain has TRBV27 and TRBJ2-5; no definite D call. This CDR3 has 14 residues. Germline V gene lookup returns CDR1 MNHEY and CDR2 SMNVEV (reference sequence). With 5 bases removed from V and 2 bases from J, the gap between germline ends came to 12 bases. The CDR3 region has the DNA TGTGCCAGCAGTACCTCCCCTGGGCAAGAGACCCAGTACTTC. This translates into CASSTSPGQETQYF.

Only a few counts were recorded for this clone. The rearrangement joins TRBV21-1 to TRBJ1-1. TRBV21-1 is noted as a pseudogene. The length of the CDR3 is 14 residues. The CDR3 DNA follows: TGTGCCAGCCCGGAGGGGATGGGGAACACTGAAGCTTTCTTT. This translates into CASPEGMGNTEAFF.

This chain connects TRBV7-2 to TRBJ1-2, with TRBD1 matching over 7 bases. Unmatched junction bases numbered 10, after V lost 6 bases and J lost 3 bases. Germline V CDR1 and CDR2: SGHTA, FQGNSA. The CDR3 is 15 residues long. The CDR3 loop is CASSLQGGGDYGYTF. CDR3 coding DNA: TGTGCCAGCAGTCTTCAGGGGGGAGGAGACTATGGCTACACCTTC.

J is TRBJ1-5 and V is TRBV28; the match to TRBD1 covers 9 bases. The CDR3 extends over 15 amino acids. CDR1 MDHEN and CDR2 SYDVKM come from the germline V gene. Trimming took 4 bases from V and 6 from J; bases not matched to a gene: 7. The CDR3 DNA sequence: TGTGCCAGCAGTTCATACAGGGGGCCGAGTCAGCCCCAGCATTTT. Translated: CASSSYRGPSQPQHF.

This chain connects TRBV1 to TRBJ2-7. TRBV1 is flagged as a pseudogene. The CDR3 covers 13 residues. CDR3: CTSSPTATYEQYF. In DNA, the CDR3 is TGCACCAGCAGCCCGACGGCAACCTACGAGCAGTACTTC.

CDR3 loop: CASSPGTRDRREAFF. As DNA, the CDR3 is TGTGCCAGCAGCCCCGGGACTAGGGATAGGAGGGAAGCTTTCTTT. The chain couples TRBV7-6 to TRBJ1-1; TRBD1 is a possible D gene (5 bases). V lost 5 bases, J lost 8 bases, and 21 bases lay in between. The germline V gene has CDR1 SGHVS and CDR2 FNYEAQ. This CDR3 is 15 amino acids long.

V and J are TRBV6-6 and TRBJ2-1; 9 bases align to TRBD2. Germline CDR1 MNHNY, CDR2 SVGAGI (reference sequence). J gave up 4 bases and V 6 bases, and 7 bases lay outside the gene matches. CDR3 size: 15 residues. The CDR3 is CASRYGTSRYNEQFF. CDR3 sequence (DNA): TGTGCCAGCAGGTACGGGACTAGCAGATACAATGAGCAGTTCTTC.

The chain employs TRBV9 and TRBJ1-3; the D is unclear. The CDR3 is 15 residues long. Germline values: CDR1 SGDLS, CDR2 YYNGEE. With 6 bases removed from V and 3 bases from J, the gap between germline ends came to 16 bases. The DNA of the CDR3 is TGTGCCAGCACCGAGGCCGGCAACGTTGGAAACACCATATATTTT. This encodes CASTEAGNVGNTIYF.

The V gene is TRBV12-3 or TRBV12-4, the J gene TRBJ2-1; D call uncertain. The CDR3 is made up of 12 amino acids. The V end lost 5 bases, the J end lost 4 bases, and 6 bases lay between the germline ends. In DNA form, the CDR3 reads TGTGCCAGCAGTGCAGATTACAATGAGCAGTTCTTC. It codes for CASSADYNEQFF.

The chain employs TRBV6-5 and TRBJ1-1, with 8 bases that match TRBD1. This CDR3 has 13 amino acids. Losses at the gene ends were 6 bases for V and 5 bases for J; bases not matched to a gene: 5. The germline CDR1 and CDR2 sequences are MNHEY and SVGAGI. CDR3 in amino acids: CASSRQGRTEAFF. The CDR3 coding sequence is TGTGCCAGCAGCAGACAGGGGCGAACTGAAGCTTTCTTT.

This clone was observed a single time. V gene TRBV30 combines with J gene TRBJ1-6; the D gene is possibly TRBD1 (5 bases). The CDR3 length is 16 residues. The V gene lost 1 base and the J gene lost 5 bases, with 15 bases spanning the gap. Germline assignment: CDR1 GTSNPN and CDR2 SVGIG (reference sequence). The CDR3 nucleotides read TGTGCCTGGAGTGGAGGTGGGGCGCGAGATAATTCACCCCTCCACTTT. It translates to CAWSGGGARDNSPLHF.

The chain couples TRBV7-8 to TRBJ1-2; the D is unclear. V shed 1 base and J shed 2 bases, with 5 bases lying between them. Germline CDR1 is SGHVS and CDR2 is FQNEAQ. The CDR3 loop spans 13 amino acids. CDR3 in amino acids: CASSLVQNYGYTF. CDR3 nucleotides: TGTGCCAGCAGCTTAGTACAGAACTATGGCTACACCTTC.